A single sample gave rise to the 23 T cell receptor beta chains below, sequenced in a study of T cells after yellow fever vaccination (dated by TCRdb to about 2019). Libraries were constructed by 5' RACE. Sequencing relied on an Illumina NovaSeq 6000. TCRdb cleaned the public reads at Q25 with fastp, built clones with MiXCR and kept in-frame beta chains. Rows with one shared CDR3 protein collapse into an entry with the most common genes and DNA. This sample is represented by some 390,000 distinct CDR3 sequences; about 19% of them were singletons. Of the sample, roughly a sixth falls within the top ten clones. The intended sense of this specimen's treatment or condition label: live attenuated yellow fever vaccine strain. This specimen was PBMCs, taken before the yellow fever booster vaccination. The receptors were sampled from a man aged 18-30 years who received the YFV17D yellow fever vaccine.

This clonotype was seen a few times. The chain carries TRBV5-1 and TRBJ1-5; TRBD1 is a possible D gene (6 bases). Trimming shortened V by 4 bases and J by 7 bases, and 15 bases separated the two germline ends. The CDR3 covers 14 residues. CDR1 is SGHRS and CDR2 is YFSETQ in the germline V gene. Here the CDR3 reads CASSPGGGMQPQHF. CDR3 DNA sequence: TGCGCCAGCAGCCCGGGAGGGGGTATGCAGCCCCAGCATTTT.

This clonotype was recorded a few times. The genes are TRBV7-6 and TRBJ2-3; D gene unclear. CDR1 is SGHVS and CDR2 is FNYEAQ in the germline V gene. The CDR3 length is 14 residues. Trimming cost V 0 bases and J 6 bases, with 10 bases left between them. Written as DNA, the CDR3 is TGTGCCAGCAGCTTAGCTGGACCCGGGGATACGCAGTATTTT. Translating gives CASSLAGPGDTQYF.

The chain uses TRBV7-6 and TRBJ2-1, with D perhaps matching TRBD2 (6 bases). CDR1 and CDR2 from the germline V gene are SGHVS and FNYEAQ. V was shortened by 3 bases and J by 5 bases, with 11 bases between the two germline ends. This CDR3 has 14 amino acids. The CDR3 here is CASSFGGLNNEQFF. In nucleotides, the CDR3 is TGTGCCAGCAGCTTTGGGGGACTCAACAATGAGCAGTTCTTC.

This clonotype was recorded a few times. Relative to the germline gene, one junction end is altered; a read error may explain this. The V gene is TRBV7-3, the J gene TRBJ2-2; D possibly corresponds to TRBD2 (7 bases). The germline V gene encodes CDR1 SGHTA and CDR2 FQGTGA. The CDR3 totals 12 residues. The CDR3 nucleotides are TGTGCCAGCAGGGGGGGGGACACCGGGGAGCTGTTT. Translating gives CASRGGDTGELF.

V is TRBV4-3 and J is TRBJ1-2; D may be TRBD1 (6 bases). Germline V gives CDR1 LGHNA, CDR2 YSLEER. The CDR3 spans 15 residues. Trimming pared 2 bases from V and 7 bases from J, leaving 17 bases between. The CDR3 spells CASSQQSVGGFGYTF. Here the CDR3 DNA reads TGCGCCAGCAGCCAACAAAGTGTGGGGGGCTTTGGCTACACCTTC.

This clonotype was counted at least ten times. The chain is built from TRBV15 and TRBJ2-1; 15 bases map to TRBD2. There are 16 residues in the CDR3. With 3 bases clipped from V and 7 bases from J, the junction kept 4 bases outside the gene matches. Germline CDR1 is LNHNV and CDR2 is YYDKDF (reference sequence). CDR3 in DNA: TGTGCCACCAGCAGGGGACTAGCGGGGGGACCTAATGAGCAGTTCTTC. This encodes CATSRGLAGGPNEQFF.

This clonotype was observed a handful of times. The rearrangement links TRBV4-1 to TRBJ2-5; 15 bases line up with TRBD2. CDR1 is MGHRA and CDR2 is YSYEKL in the germline V gene. This CDR3 contains 17 residues. J gave up 5 bases and V 3 bases, and 7 bases lay outside the gene matches. For the CDR3, the DNA is TGCGCCAGCAGCCAGAGGACTAGCGGGGGGGCCCGGGAGACCCAGTACTTC. It encodes CASSQRTSGGARETQYF.

This clonotype showed up just a few times. This chain links TRBV27 with TRBJ2-2; D is ambiguous. Trimming removed 2 bases from V and 2 bases from J, with 12 bases in between. Germline loops: CDR1 MNHEY, CDR2 SMNVEV (reference sequence). This CDR3 contains 16 residues. The CDR3 coding sequence is TGTGCCAGCAGTTTACGCCTCACGTTTAACACCGGGGAGCTGTTTTTT. Translating it yields CASSLRLTFNTGELFF.

This clonotype was counted between two and nine times. The gene calls are TRBV12-3 or TRBV12-4 and TRBJ2-1; tentatively, D is TRBD2 (5 bases). V was pared by 2 bases and J by 2 bases, with 10 bases between. This CDR3 spans 15 amino acids. CDR3 region: CASSLRRQPYNEQFF. The CDR3 DNA sequence: TGTGCCAGCAGTTTAAGGAGGCAACCCTACAATGAGCAGTTCTTC.

The chain couples TRBV4-3 to TRBJ1-2; D gene uncertain. CDR1 and CDR2 (germline): LGHNA, YSLEER. Between the trimmed V and J ends, which lost 0 bases and 2 bases, there was a span of 13 bases. The CDR3 covers 16 residues. CDR3 in amino acids: CASSQDRLTANYGYTF. As DNA, the CDR3 is TGCGCCAGCAGCCAAGATCGGCTCACGGCCAACTATGGCTACACCTTC.

This clonotype was recorded a few times. The chain uses TRBV5-6 and TRBJ1-2, with 8 nucleotides matching TRBD1. CDR3 length equals 13 residues. Germline CDR1 reads SGHDT; CDR2 reads YYEEEE. Trimming at V came to 4 bases and at J to 11 bases, leaving 10 bases not matched to a gene. CDR3 amino acids: CASSPLDRGWYTF. The CDR3 DNA sequence: TGTGCCAGCAGCCCTCTAGACAGGGGATGGTACACCTTC.

The chain employs TRBV5-1 and TRBJ2-7; D uncertain. In germline, CDR1 is SGHRS, CDR2 YFSETQ. The CDR3 runs 11 residues. V lost 4 bases and J lost 5, with 7 bases in between. CDR3 bases: TGCGCCAGCAGCGTTACCGACGAGCAGTACTTC. Its protein product is CASSVTDEQYF.

This clonotype was detected a few times. The chain combines TRBV20-1 with TRBJ2-7; 7 nucleotides agree with TRBD1. With V trimmed by 7 bases and J by 5 bases, 8 bases remained unmatched. The CDR3 loop spans 12 amino acids. CDR1 is DFQATT and CDR2 is SNEGSKA in the germline V gene (reference sequence). The CDR3 coding sequence is TGCAGTGGGGGACAGAATCTCAACGAGCAGTACTTC. It yields the protein CSGGQNLNEQYF.

This clonotype was recorded a few times. The chain couples TRBV6-2 or TRBV6-3 to TRBJ2-3; 8 bases map to TRBD2. With 4 bases clipped from V and 4 bases from J, the junction kept 10 bases outside the gene matches. This CDR3 region has 16 residues. CDR1 and CDR2 (germline): MNHEY, SVGEGT. The chain's CDR3 is CASSSTPGLGSDTQYF. For the CDR3, the DNA is TGTGCCAGCAGTTCAACACCGGGACTAGGGTCAGATACGCAGTATTTT.

This clonotype was seen only a few times. This chain links TRBV5-1 with TRBJ1-1, with TRBD1 identical over 7 bases. The CDR3 totals 14 residues. Trimming took 4 bases from V and 6 from J; bases not matched to a gene: 9. CDR1 and CDR2 from the germline V gene are SGHRS and YFSETQ. CDR3 amino acids: CASSHDRAYAEAFF. In DNA form, the CDR3 reads TGCGCCAGCAGCCATGACAGGGCTTACGCTGAAGCTTTCTTT.

This clonotype has only a few counts. The rearrangement uses TRBV4-3 and TRBJ1-2; D not resolved. Germline V gene lookup returns CDR1 LGHNA and CDR2 YSLEER. The CDR3 consists of 16 residues. V gave up 0 bases and J gave up 4 bases, with 15 bases separating them. CDR3 sequence (DNA): TGCGCCAGCAGCCAAGACGTACGGCGGTGGAGCTATGGCTACACCTTC. Translating it yields CASSQDVRRWSYGYTF.

This chain links TRBV6-2 or TRBV6-3 with TRBJ1-1, with D unclear. The CDR3 runs 11 residues. Germline V CDR1 and CDR2: MNHEY, SVGEGT. With 8 bases removed from V and 8 bases from J, the gap between germline ends came to 12 bases. CDR3 sequence reads: CASALNHEAFF. CDR3 DNA sequence: TGTGCCAGCGCCCTTAATCACGAAGCTTTCTTT.

The chain couples TRBV7-2 to TRBJ2-7; TRBD1 matches at 7 bases. Germline CDR1 reads SGHTA; CDR2 reads FQGNSA. Trimming cost V 4 bases and J 2 bases; bases outside gene matches: 8. The CDR3 consists of 15 residues. Here the CDR3 reads CASSSTGLRTYEQYF. The CDR3 DNA reads as TGTGCCAGCAGCTCGACAGGGCTTCGTACCTACGAGCAGTACTTC.

This chain joins TRBV5-4 and TRBJ2-1, with 8 bases identical to TRBD1. The CDR3 has 14 residues. The germline V gene has CDR1 SGHNT and CDR2 YYREEE (reference sequence). The trim removed 6 bases at V and 7 bases at J, leaving 9 bases unmatched. CDR3 loop: CASKADRVTNEQFF. The DNA for the CDR3 is TGTGCCAGCAAGGCGGACAGGGTTACGAATGAGCAGTTCTTC.

The J gene is TRBJ1-1, the V gene TRBV4-3; 9 bases are shared with TRBD1. The CDR3 is made up of 14 amino acids. CDR1 and CDR2 (germline): LGHNA, YSLEER. V was pared by 5 bases and J by 0 bases, with 1 base of the junction left unmatched. CDR3 DNA: TGCGCCAGCAGCTACAGGGGGCTGAACACTGAAGCTTTCTTT. It yields the protein CASSYRGLNTEAFF.

The chain employs TRBV7-3 and TRBJ2-3; D may be TRBD2 (6 bases). Trimming took off 2 bases at V and 6 bases at J, with 9 bases between the two ends. This CDR3 contains 13 residues. CDR1 is SGHTA, CDR2 FQGTGA, per germline. For the CDR3, the DNA is TGTGCCAGCAGCTTACAGGAGGGGGATACGCAGTATTTT. Translated, it gives CASSLQEGDTQYF.

V is TRBV12-3 or TRBV12-4 and J is TRBJ2-5, with D unresolved. Trimming shortened V by 2 bases and J by 5 bases, and 9 bases separated the two germline ends. The CDR3 sequence is 13 residues long. The CDR3 spells CASSLRAPETQYF. CDR3 bases: TGTGCCAGCAGTTTAAGGGCCCCGGAGACCCAGTACTTC.

This clonotype came up a few times. A much larger clone lies a single base off, so this may be a read error. The chain combines TRBV7-2 with TRBJ2-5; D is undetermined. The CDR3 sequence is 13 residues long. Germline CDR1 reads SGHTA; CDR2 reads FQGNSA. Trimming took 3 bases from V and 3 from J, leaving 8 bases between them. This CDR3 is CASSLAWEETQYF. In DNA, the CDR3 is TGTGCCAGCAGCTTGGCGTGGGAAGAGACCCAGTACTTC.